Listed below are T cell receptor beta chains from one sample, sequenced in a study of cytomegalovirus exposure and HLA in healthy donors. Profiling relied on immunoSEQ multiplex PCR, and the TCRdb table lists in-frame clones only, not all of them. There are some 150,000 clones in the sample; more than 80% occur only once, and roughly 7.5% lies in the top ten. Sequencing was done on a sample of PBMCs. These receptors originate from a woman in her thirties in good health and CMV-seropositive. The conserved cysteine and the conserved F or W are not part of the CDR3 here.

TRBV4-2 ASSQVQGPNYGYT
TRBV2 ASTQGPNNSPLH
TRBV6-1 ASSERTGANYGYT
TRBV5-5 ASSLAPGATYTEAF
TRBV5-1 ASSLVVSGFDNEQF
TRBV7-9 ASSPRTEGYEQY
TRBV30 AWNLGTDTQY
TRBV14 ASSPGGGTNYGYT
TRBV7-2 ASSLGAIGEKLF
TRBV5-4 ASSFSRTGSRGEQY
TRBV7-7 ASSPRIVNEKLF
TRBV7-9 ASSSNRGQNSPLH
TRBV9 ASSPGTGGQPQH
TRBV5-4 ASSLSRTGGINYGYT
TRBV11-3 ASSPSGGAGNEQF
TRBV30 AWSRGLVDGYT
TRBV14 ASSPQLGQTTYGYT
TRBV7-3 ASSPIGAATQY
TRBV10-2 ASSEDRGNDEQF
TRBV5-1 ASSLAGGGAKDTQY
TRBV7-2 ASSLRADRVAQH
TRBV27 ASSLQGIPNNEQF
TRBV11-2 ASSTIRRTSGVPGELF
TRBV7-3 ASSPRDRDEQY
TRBV11-3 ASSPGQGDFNEQF
TRBV6-5 ASSYYSYNSPLH
TRBV2 ASRQTGSDIQY
TRBV7-8 ASSPYDRNQPQH
TRBV18 ASSRQGYEQY
TRBV6-1 ASSQTAGNTIY
TRBV5-8 ASSFPPLSSYNEQF
TRBV11-2 ASSLGAGVTEAF
TRBV4-1 ASSPQGQPSGNTIY
TRBV5-4 ASSPFAGGKSETQY
TRBV13 ASSSKGGGNQPQH
TRBV7-3 ASSFQKTGELF
TRBV6-5 ASSYMETQY
TRBV4-1 ASSIRDSGTYEQY
TRBV30 AYAPGENTEAF
TRBV20-1 SAAGGYEQY